Shown below are 29 T cell receptor beta chains from a single sample sequenced in a study of vaccination and CD4 T cells after COVID-19. No antigen has been identified for these receptors. Cultured CD4+ T cells had their DNA profiled by the Oncomine TCR Beta short-read assay. One entry per CDR3 protein results from TCRdb running MiXCR on the PCR reads. The sample records fewer than 11,000 distinct CDR3 sequences, 60% to 70% being singletons. Treatment denoted: approximately 9-day PBMC culture with coronavirus spike peptide pools or control peptides (ViraFEST assay). Sequencing input: CD4+ T cells from blood, cultured in vitro. These receptors were obtained from a human donor who had recovered from COVID-19.

There are a few counts of this clonotype. This chain links TRBV20-1 with TRBJ2-7; D remains unclear. The CDR3 is made up of 14 amino acids. The V and J ends lost 1 base and 2 bases respectively, with 12 bases between them. Germline V gene data show CDR1 as DFQATT and CDR2 as SNEGSKA (reference sequence). In nucleotides, the CDR3 is TGCAGTGCTAGAGGTCCAGCGAGAACCTACGAGCAGTACTTC. Amino acid sequence: CSARGPARTYEQYF.

The CDR3 DNA follows: TGCAGTGCTAGAGATGGGGCCAAAAACATTCAGTACTTC. It specifies CSARDGAKNIQYF. The V gene is TRBV20-1, the J gene TRBJ2-4, with D hard to call. CDR3 size: 13 residues. Trimming pared 0 bases from V and 1 base from J, leaving 4 bases between. Germline V gene data show CDR1 as DFQATT and CDR2 as SNEGSKA (reference sequence).

This chain links TRBV7-9 with TRBJ1-1; a possible D gene is TRBD1 (5 bases). This CDR3 has 15 amino acids. Trimming pared 5 bases from V and 1 base from J, leaving 14 bases between. Germline values: CDR1 SEHNR, CDR2 FQNEAQ (reference sequence). CDR3 loop: CASSPRRGENTEAFF. CDR3 sequence (DNA): TGTGCCAGCAGCCCCCGAAGGGGCGAGAACACTGAAGCTTTCTTT.

This clonotype was counted a few times. The chain carries TRBV7-9 and TRBJ1-2; tentatively, D is TRBD1 (6 bases). Germline V lookup: CDR1 SEHNR, CDR2 FQNEAQ (reference sequence). V gave up 6 bases and J gave up 2 bases, with 13 bases separating them. The CDR3 totals 14 residues. CDR3 bases: TGTGCCAGCAGTAGACAGGCTTCCAACTATGGCTACACCTTC. This encodes CASSRQASNYGYTF. The full variable domain, completed using reference TRBV7-9 and TRBJ1-2, is DTGVSQNPRHKITKRGQNVTFRCDPISEHNRLYWYRQTLGQGPEFLTYFQNEAQLEKSRLLSDRFSAERPKGSFSTLEIQRTEQGDSAMYLCASSRQASNYGYTFGSGTRLTVV.

This chain uses TRBV19 with TRBJ1-1; D might be TRBD1 (5 bases). The CDR3 consists of 14 residues. CDR1 is LNHDA, CDR2 SQIVND, per germline (reference sequence). V was cut by 7 bases and J by 1 base, with 13 bases left in between. The CDR3 protein is CASNPGRPNTEAFF. In DNA, the CDR3 is TGTGCCAGTAACCCGGGACGTCCGAACACTGAAGCTTTCTTT. Variable domain in full (rest from reference TRBV19 and TRBJ1-1): DGGITQSPKYLFRKEGQNVTLSCEQNLNHDAMYWYRQDPGQGLRLIYYSQIVNDFQKGDIAEGYSVSREKKESFPLTVTSAQKNPTAFYLCASNPGRPNTEAFFGQGTRLTVV.

This clonotype was found a few times. The chain is built from TRBV12-3 or TRBV12-4 and TRBJ2-7; D perhaps matches TRBD2 (7 bases). The V end lost 3 bases, the J end lost 3 bases, and 12 bases lay between the germline ends. The CDR3 sequence is 14 residues long. Written as DNA, the CDR3 is TGTGCCAGCAGTTTGGGGGCGGGAGTCTACGAGCAGTACTTC. This encodes CASSLGAGVYEQYF.

Comments on this clonotype: Mismatch with germline at one junction end may stem from a read error. This chain links TRBV5-3 with TRBJ2-7; weak D call: TRBD1 (6 bases). TRBV5-3 is an ORF for which the function is uncertain. The CDR3 has 13 amino acids. The chain's CDR3 is CASSLDRPYEQYF. The CDR3 DNA reads TGTGCCAGCAGCTTGGACAGACCCTACGAGCAGTACTTC.

The chain combines TRBV6-2 or TRBV6-3 with TRBJ1-2, with 9 bases identical to TRBD1. Unmatched junction bases numbered 15, after V lost 6 bases and J lost 7 bases. Germline V gives CDR1 MNHEY, CDR2 SVGEGT. CDR3 length: 16 residues. CDR3 residues: CASRGTGRLRERGYTF. In nucleotides, the CDR3 is TGTGCCAGCAGAGGGACAGGGCGCCTCAGGGAACGTGGCTACACCTTC.

This clonotype is labeled as medium-sized (0.01 to 0.1%). The rearrangement links TRBV20-1 to TRBJ2-5; D ambiguous. Trimming removed 4 bases at V and 1 base at J, with 10 bases between. The CDR3 is 13 amino acids. The germline gives CDR1 DFQATT, CDR2 SNEGSKA (reference sequence). The DNA of the CDR3 is TGCAGTGCTACGGACCCCTCCCAAGAGACCCAGTACTTC. Its translation is CSATDPSQETQYF.

The chain combines TRBV19 with TRBJ1-5, with a weak D call TRBD1 (6 bases). CDR3 size: 14 residues. V lost 10 bases, J lost 6 bases, and 19 bases lay in between. Per germline, CDR1 LNHDA and CDR2 SQIVND (reference sequence). In DNA, the CDR3 is TGTGCCACCAGAGAGGGGGAGGGGGGTCAGCCCCAGCATTTT. Residues: CATREGEGGQPQHF.

The chain carries TRBV7-3 and TRBJ2-7, with a tentative D call TRBD2 (6 bases). V lost 2 bases and J 4 bases, leaving 9 bases between the germline ends. Germline CDR1 and CDR2: SGHTA and FQGTGA. CDR3 length equals 13 residues. The CDR3 sequence is CASSLAGGYEQYF. CDR3 nucleotide sequence: TGTGCCAGCAGCTTAGCAGGAGGGTACGAGCAGTACTTC.

The J gene is TRBJ2-7, the V gene TRBV18; possible D gene TRBD1, 5 bases. Germline assignment: CDR1 KGHSH and CDR2 LQKENI. V lost 3 bases and J 4 bases, leaving 16 bases between the germline ends. The CDR3 sequence is 15 residues long. DNA for the CDR3: TGTGCCAGCTCACCCGGGTCAGGGAATATGTACGAGCAGTACTTC. Its protein product is CASSPGSGNMYEQYF.

The rearrangement joins TRBV27 to TRBJ1-2; no clear D. Deletions cut 0 bases from V and 8 bases from J, with 10 bases between. Per germline, CDR1 MNHEY and CDR2 SMNVEV (reference sequence). The CDR3 consists of 13 residues. In DNA, the CDR3 is TGTGCCAGCAGTTTATCGGGCGGACGAGGCTACACCTTC. It yields the protein CASSLSGGRGYTF.

The J gene is TRBJ2-1, the V gene TRBV6-1; D is perhaps TRBD1 or TRBD2 (5 bases each). The V and J ends lost 7 bases and 13 bases respectively, with 14 bases between them. The length of the CDR3 is 11 residues. Germline assignment: CDR1 MNHNS and CDR2 SASEGT. CDR3 DNA: TGTGCCAGCACCGGAGAGGGACCCCAGTTCTTC. Protein sequence: CASTGEGPQFF.

The V and J genes are TRBV2 and TRBJ2-5; 7 bases line up with TRBD2. Germline trimming cut 4 bases from V and 5 bases from J; bases unmatched to any gene: 10. Per the germline V gene, CDR1 is SNHLY and CDR2 is FYNNEI. The CDR3 consists of 15 residues. This chain's CDR3 is CASSVEGLGGETQYF. The CDR3 DNA reads as TGTGCCAGCAGTGTTGAGGGTCTGGGGGGGGAGACCCAGTACTTC.

This clonotype has just one count. The chain combines TRBV7-9 with TRBJ1-2, with D unclear. Trimming shortened V by 1 base and J by 8 bases, and 8 bases separated the two germline ends. This CDR3 has 12 amino acids. The germline V gene encodes CDR1 SEHNR and CDR2 FQNEAQ (reference sequence). The DNA of the CDR3 is TGTGCCAGCAGCTTAGGGGAAAGAGGCTACACCTTC. This encodes CASSLGERGYTF.

For this clonotype: One end of the junction does not line up with germline, which may come from a read error. The chain joins TRBV7-7 to TRBJ1-1, with unresolved D. Germline loops: CDR1 SSHAT, CDR2 FNYEAQ (reference sequence). The CDR3 sequence is 14 residues long. The CDR3 protein is CASSLRTPNTEAFF. As DNA, the CDR3 is TGTGCTAGCAGCTTAAGGACCCCAAACACTGAAGCTTTCTTT.

This chain uses TRBV20-1 with TRBJ1-1; 7 bases line up with TRBD1. This CDR3 contains 14 residues. Germline V gives CDR1 DFQATT, CDR2 SNEGSKA (reference sequence). Trimming took 6 bases from V and 8 from J; bases not matched to a gene: 15. The CDR3 nucleotides are TGCAGTGCCCCTAACAGACAGGGAATAAGAGAAGCTTTCTTT. Residues: CSAPNRQGIREAFF.

The CDR3 sequence is CASSLPVQDDPPYEQYF. Written as DNA, the CDR3 is TGCGCCAGCAGCCTTCCCGTCCAGGACGACCCCCCCTACGAGCAGTACTTC. This chain links TRBV4-3 with TRBJ2-7; D gene ambiguous. Germline CDR1 LGHNA, CDR2 YSLEER. The length of the CDR3 is 17 residues. V was trimmed by 4 bases and J by 2 bases, leaving 21 bases between them.

The genes are TRBV6-5 and TRBJ1-5; a weak D match, TRBD1 (5 bases). This CDR3 is built from 15 residues. The germline V and J ends were trimmed by 0 bases and 2 bases, with 8 bases remaining between them. Germline values: CDR1 MNHEY, CDR2 SVGAGI. The CDR3 loop reads CASSYSQGGNQPQHF. DNA of the CDR3: TGTGCCAGCAGTTACTCTCAGGGCGGCAATCAGCCCCAGCATTTT.

This clonotype has only one observation. The V call is TRBV28, the J call TRBJ2-6; TRBD1 aligns across 7 bases. Looked up from germline, CDR1 is MDHEN and CDR2 is SYDVKM. The CDR3 runs 16 residues. J gave up 3 bases and V 5 bases, and 7 bases lay outside the gene matches. CDR3 sequence: CASSPYRGGGANVLTF. Written as DNA, the CDR3 is TGTGCCAGCAGTCCCTACAGGGGTGGTGGGGCCAACGTCCTGACTTTC.

The gene calls are TRBV11-2 and TRBJ1-1, with 7 nucleotides matching TRBD1. After removal of 6 bases from V and 7 bases from J, the junction contained 11 bases not matched to a gene. The CDR3 contains 14 residues. From germline, CDR1 is SGHAT and CDR2 FQNNGV. The DNA of the CDR3 is TGTGCCAGCAGAATCCGCCGGCAGGGGGTTGAAGCTTTCTTT. This sequence encodes CASRIRRQGVEAFF. Full variable domain (outside the CDR3, taken from reference TRBV11-2 and TRBJ1-1): EAGVAQSPRYKIIEKRQSVAFWCNPISGHATLYWYQQILGQGPKLLIQFQNNGVVDDSQLPKDRFSAERLKGVDSTLKIQPAKLEDSAVYLCASRIRRQGVEAFFGQGTRLTVV.

The V call is TRBV7-9, the J call TRBJ2-2; D unresolved. CDR1 and CDR2 (germline): SEHNR, FQNEAQ (reference sequence). The CDR3 runs to 11 residues. V lost 4 bases, J lost 8 bases, and 5 bases lay in between. The CDR3 reads CASSSVGELFF. In DNA, the CDR3 is TGTGCCAGCAGCTCCGTAGGGGAGCTGTTTTTT.

This clonotype was seen more than once but under ten times. The chain recombines TRBV12-3 or TRBV12-4 with TRBJ1-5; the match to TRBD1 covers 8 bases. J lost 3 bases, V lost 6 bases, and 7 bases had no gene match. The CDR3 covers 15 residues. CDR3 sequence reads: CASRRTGGSNQPQHF. The CDR3 DNA sequence: TGTGCCAGCAGGCGCACAGGGGGGTCCAATCAGCCCCAGCATTTT.

The V gene is TRBV24-1, the J gene TRBJ2-3; TRBD2 agrees at 7 bases. The CDR3 covers 15 residues. Germline V gene lookup returns CDR1 KGHDR and CDR2 SFDVKD. With 6 bases clipped from V and 2 bases from J, the junction kept 7 bases outside the gene matches. CDR3 sequence: CATSNAAGATDTQYF. The CDR3 DNA is TGTGCCACCAGTAATGCGGCGGGAGCCACAGATACGCAGTATTTT.

The genes are TRBV7-7 and TRBJ1-1; D call uncertain. CDR1 and CDR2 (germline): SSHAT, FNYEAQ (reference sequence). This CDR3 region has 10 residues. The CDR3 sequence is CAAVGTEAFF. Here the CDR3 DNA reads TGTGCTGCGGTGGGTACTGAAGCTTTCTTT.

The CDR3 DNA follows: TGTGCCAGCAGCAGGGGGGGTCTGGGACAGGAGGAATCACCCCTCCACTTT. Translating gives CASSRGGLGQEESPLHF. The gene calls are TRBV11-3 and TRBJ1-6; 8 positions match TRBD1. The CDR3 totals 17 residues. After removal of 5 bases from V and 10 bases from J, the junction contained 16 bases not matched to a gene. Germline V lookup: CDR1 SGHNT, CDR2 YENEEA.

The chain is built from TRBV7-3 and TRBJ1-1; no reliable D call. V was clipped by 4 bases and J by 3 bases, with 9 bases between them. CDR1 SGHTA and CDR2 FQGTGA come from the germline V gene. The CDR3 is 13 amino acids. The CDR3 DNA reads as TGTGCCAGCAGCTCAGGACGGCACACTGAAGCTTTCTTT. Translated, it gives CASSSGRHTEAFF.

This clonotype was seen a handful of times. The chain couples TRBV7-9 to TRBJ2-3; D possibly uses TRBD1 or TRBD2 (5 bases each). Germline-derived CDR1 and CDR2 are SEHNR and FQNEAQ (reference sequence). The CDR3 has 14 residues. The V and J ends lost 3 bases and 2 bases respectively, with 9 bases between them. The CDR3 nucleotides read TGTGCCAGCAGCTTTAGAGGGGTCACAGATACGCAGTATTTT. Its translation: CASSFRGVTDTQYF.